One TCR beta chain is described in this entry. Antigen specificity is unknown. TCR beta cDNA was reverse-transcribed from approximately 0.45 ug of total RNA. The reaction used a constant-region primer and ProtoScript II reverse transcriptase. Nested multiplex PCR, run for three rounds with slightly modified ARM-PCR, yielded TCR beta libraries. A C-beta reverse primer and TRBV1-TRBV30 forward primers served in each of the first two PCR rounds, at about 10 cycles apiece. TCRdb redid the calling of the multiplex PCR reads with MiXCR, one entry per CDR3 protein. The data hold about 330,000 distinct CDR3 sequences, with less than 65% observed a single time. This sample was included in a study of tumor-infiltrating lymphocytes in primary liver carcinoma. On the study more broadly: Men and women, 30 to 69 years of age, made up the patients. The study reported T1-T3 N0M0 tumors spanning 4.2 to 10 cm. Study-level findings and limits: CD8+ and CD4+ repertoires went uncompared, the samples being bulk unsorted.

RNA isolated from unsorted whole blood supplied the blood RNA, with germline DNA also extracted. This CDR3 is built from 16 residues. V was cut by 1 base and J by 1 base, with 13 bases left in between. Germline CDR1 and CDR2: MNHNS and SASEGT. This TCR was sampled from a man aged 40-55 years with primary liver carcinoma and hepatitis B virus infection. The chain carries TRBV6-1 and TRBJ1-1; D unresolved. Sequenced sample: peripheral blood. The CDR3, as DNA: TGTGCCAGCAGTGAAGTCGCGAGACTCCAGAACACTGAAGCTTTCTTT. Translating it yields CASSEVARLQNTEAFF.